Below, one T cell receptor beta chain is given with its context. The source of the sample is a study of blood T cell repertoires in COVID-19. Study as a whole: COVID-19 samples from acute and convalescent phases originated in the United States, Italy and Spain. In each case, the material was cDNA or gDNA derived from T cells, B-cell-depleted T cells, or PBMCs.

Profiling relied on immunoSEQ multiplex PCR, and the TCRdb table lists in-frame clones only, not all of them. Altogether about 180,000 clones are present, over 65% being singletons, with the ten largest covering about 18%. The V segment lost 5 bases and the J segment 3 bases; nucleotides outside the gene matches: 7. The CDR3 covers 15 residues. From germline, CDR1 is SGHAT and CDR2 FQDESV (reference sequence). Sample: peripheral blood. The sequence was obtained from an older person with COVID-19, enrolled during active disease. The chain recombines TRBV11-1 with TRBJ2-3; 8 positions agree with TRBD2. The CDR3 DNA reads TGTGCCAGCAGCCGCCCGGGGGGGGATACAGATACGCAGTATTTT. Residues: CASSRPGGDTDTQYF.